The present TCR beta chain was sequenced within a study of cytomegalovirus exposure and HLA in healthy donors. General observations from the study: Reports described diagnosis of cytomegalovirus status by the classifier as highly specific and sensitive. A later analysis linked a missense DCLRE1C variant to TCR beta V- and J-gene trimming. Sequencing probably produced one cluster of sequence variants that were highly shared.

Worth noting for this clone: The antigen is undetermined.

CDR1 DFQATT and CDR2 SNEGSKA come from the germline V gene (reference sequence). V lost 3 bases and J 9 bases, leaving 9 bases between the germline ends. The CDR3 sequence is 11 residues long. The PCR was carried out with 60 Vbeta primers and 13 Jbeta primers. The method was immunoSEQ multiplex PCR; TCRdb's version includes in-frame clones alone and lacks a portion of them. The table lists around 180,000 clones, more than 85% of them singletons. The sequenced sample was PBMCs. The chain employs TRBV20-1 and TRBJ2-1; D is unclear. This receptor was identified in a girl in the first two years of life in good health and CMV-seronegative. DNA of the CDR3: TGCAGTGCTAGGCCTATTTTTGAGCAGTTCTTC. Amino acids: CSARPIFEQFF.